Following are 28 T cell receptor beta chains from one sample sequenced in a study of PD-1 blockade in mismatch repair-deficient tumors. Some clones are missing from TCRdb's copy, which holds only in-frame ones; the method was immunoSEQ multiplex PCR. The sample shows 77,000 or so clones, approximately 80% of them seen only once. This material consisted of peripheral blood, taken 44 weeks after starting pembrolizumab. The receptors derive from an adult with mismatch repair-deficient cancer.

The rearrangement joins TRBV7-9 to TRBJ2-5; 7 positions agree with TRBD1. Germline assignment: CDR1 SEHNR and CDR2 FQNEAQ (reference sequence). Trimming at V came to 5 bases and at J to 5 bases, leaving 5 bases not matched to a gene. The CDR3 sequence is 13 residues long. The CDR3 nucleotides are TGTGCCAGCAGCCTGACAGGGTGGGAGACCCAGTACTTC. It specifies CASSLTGWETQYF.

J is TRBJ2-7 and V is TRBV7-9; D is ambiguous. Germline V gene sequence: CDR1 SEHNR, CDR2 FQNEAQ (reference sequence). Trimming shortened V by 3 bases and J by 3 bases, and 6 bases separated the two germline ends. This CDR3 comprises 12 residues. CDR3 DNA sequence: TGTGCCAGCAGCTTCGACTTCTACGAGCAGTACTTC. As protein: CASSFDFYEQYF.

V is TRBV19 and J is TRBJ2-2; TRBD2 agrees at 7 bases. The CDR3 runs to 18 residues. The V gene's germline CDR1 is LNHDA and CDR2 SQIVND (reference sequence). V gave up 3 bases and J gave up 0 bases; unmatched junction bases: 10. The CDR3 is CASSIGGSGHANTGELFF. In DNA form, the CDR3 reads TGTGCCAGTAGTATCGGGGGTAGCGGGCACGCGAACACCGGGGAGCTGTTTTTT.

The gene calls are TRBV5-1 and TRBJ2-6, with 7 bases fitting TRBD1. The V gene's germline CDR1 is SGHRS and CDR2 YFSETQ. V gave up 3 bases and J gave up 3 bases; unmatched junction bases: 6. CDR3 size: 16 residues. The CDR3 loop is CASSSDRALGANVLTF. DNA of the CDR3: TGCGCCAGCAGCTCCGACAGGGCGCTTGGGGCCAACGTCCTGACTTTC.

The chain couples TRBV13 to TRBJ1-4; TRBD1 is a possible D gene (5 bases). This CDR3 spans 15 amino acids. Trimming shortened V by 5 bases and J by 5 bases, and 15 bases separated the two germline ends. CDR1 PRHDT and CDR2 FYEKMQ come from the germline V gene (reference sequence). As DNA, the CDR3 is TGTGCCAGCAGCCCCGGGACCCAAGTAAATGAAAAACTGTTTTTT. This sequence encodes CASSPGTQVNEKLFF.

The chain couples TRBV6-1 to TRBJ2-5; tentatively, D is TRBD1 or TRBD2 (6 bases each). V was shortened by 6 bases and J by 4 bases, with 15 bases between the two germline ends. CDR3 size: 14 residues. Germline V gene lookup returns CDR1 MNHNS and CDR2 SASEGT. CDR3 residues: CASSGGGIGETQYF. CDR3 nucleotides: TGTGCCAGCAGCGGGGGCGGGATTGGAGAGACCCAGTACTTC.

The rearrangement links TRBV27 to TRBJ2-5, with no clear D. The ends were cut back, 3 bases at V and 5 bases at J, with 10 bases in the middle. Germline CDR1 MNHEY, CDR2 SMNVEV (reference sequence). This CDR3 has 13 amino acids. The CDR3 sequence: CASSLKPFETQYF. DNA for the CDR3: TGTGCCAGCAGTTTGAAGCCTTTTGAGACCCAGTACTTC.

The gene calls are TRBV6-1 and TRBJ2-3, with TRBD2 matching over 11 bases. Germline CDR1 MNHNS, CDR2 SASEGT. The CDR3 is 18 residues long. V dropped 4 bases and J dropped 0; count of bases not matched to a gene: 9. The CDR3 spells CASSALAGGAVSTDTQYF. DNA for the CDR3: TGTGCCAGCAGTGCCCTAGCGGGAGGTGCGGTTAGCACAGATACGCAGTATTTT.

The rearrangement links TRBV19 to TRBJ2-1; TRBD2 agrees at 7 bases. From germline, CDR1 is LNHDA and CDR2 SQIVND (reference sequence). With 5 bases clipped from V and 6 bases from J, the junction kept 10 bases outside the gene matches. The CDR3 runs 15 residues. As DNA, the CDR3 is TGTGCCAGTAGTCCCGGCGGGAGAAACGCCAATGAGCAGTTCTTC. Translating it yields CASSPGGRNANEQFF.

This chain connects TRBV5-6 to TRBJ1-1; no clear D gene. The length of the CDR3 is 11 residues. The V end was cut by 2 bases, the J end by 5 bases, with 4 bases between. Germline-derived CDR1 and CDR2 are SGHDT and YYEEEE. Here the CDR3 DNA reads TGTGCCAGCAGCTTCCGTACTGAAGCTTTCTTT. Protein product: CASSFRTEAFF.

The chain is built from TRBV9 and TRBJ2-5; 7 nucleotides match TRBD2. Germline V lookup: CDR1 SGDLS, CDR2 YYNGEE. The CDR3 is 14 amino acids. With V trimmed by 4 bases and J by 2 bases, 5 bases remained unmatched. Here the CDR3 reads CASSPSSGQETQYF. The CDR3 DNA follows: TGTGCCAGCAGCCCGTCTAGCGGTCAAGAGACCCAGTACTTC.

This clone was counted a few times. This chain connects TRBV7-9 to TRBJ2-7; 7 bases map to TRBD2. The CDR3 is made up of 14 amino acids. The V segment lost 2 bases and the J segment 5 bases; nucleotides outside the gene matches: 6. Germline V gives CDR1 SEHNR, CDR2 FQNEAQ (reference sequence). The CDR3 protein is CASSLRLGRDEQYF. The CDR3 DNA is TGTGCCAGCAGCTTACGGCTGGGGAGGGACGAGCAGTACTTC.

This sequence joins TRBV28 and TRBJ2-3; the D is unclear. Germline lookup yields CDR1 MDHEN and CDR2 SYDVKM. The CDR3 runs to 13 residues. Deletions cut 8 bases from V and 3 bases from J, with 12 bases between. CDR3: CASRKHSTDTQYF. CDR3 nucleotide sequence: TGTGCCAGCCGCAAACACTCTACAGATACGCAGTATTTT.

The chain combines TRBV15 with TRBJ2-2; 8 positions match TRBD2. The germline CDR1 and CDR2 sequences are LNHNV and YYDKDF (reference sequence). This CDR3 comprises 17 residues. After removal of 5 bases from V and 4 bases from J, the junction contained 12 bases not matched to a gene. CDR3 DNA sequence: TGTGCCACCAGCTTAGCGTCCGGGACTAGGCCCACCGGGGAGCTGTTTTTT. Translated: CATSLASGTRPTGELFF.

V is TRBV29-1 and J is TRBJ2-1; D possibly uses TRBD1 or TRBD2 (5 bases each). The CDR3 is made up of 13 amino acids. Germline CDR1 SQVTM, CDR2 ANQGSEA. V was cut by 6 bases and J by 4 bases, with 13 bases left in between. The CDR3 DNA sequence: TGCAGCGTGGACGGGACCGCGTACAATGAGCAGTTCTTC. It yields the protein CSVDGTAYNEQFF.

The chain is built from TRBV19 and TRBJ1-2, with unresolved D. CDR3 length equals 13 residues. V lost 5 bases and J lost 6, with 13 bases in between. CDR1 is LNHDA, CDR2 SQIVND, per germline (reference sequence). Here the CDR3 reads CASSLKSRHGYTF. CDR3 DNA: TGTGCCAGTAGTCTCAAGAGCCGGCATGGCTACACCTTC.

The chain links TRBV6-6 to TRBJ2-2; TRBD2 matches at 8 bases. Germline V CDR1 and CDR2: MNHNY, SVGAGI (reference sequence). The CDR3 runs 15 residues. Trimming at V came to 4 bases and at J to 3 bases, leaving 4 bases not matched to a gene. The chain's CDR3 is CASSSLAGHTGELFF. The CDR3 DNA follows: TGTGCCAGCAGTTCGTTAGCGGGACACACCGGGGAGCTGTTTTTT.

The V call is TRBV6-5, the J call TRBJ2-5; D uncertain. V was trimmed by 4 bases and J by 4 bases, leaving 1 base between them. The CDR3 is 10 amino acids. Germline V gene lookup returns CDR1 MNHEY and CDR2 SVGAGI. In nucleotides, the CDR3 is TGTGCCAGCAGTTCAGAGACCCAGTACTTC. Encoded protein: CASSSETQYF.

The V call is TRBV19, the J call TRBJ1-5, with no clear D. V was pared by 3 bases and J by 3 bases, with 6 bases between. This CDR3 has 13 residues. Looked up from germline, CDR1 is LNHDA and CDR2 is SQIVND (reference sequence). The CDR3 coding sequence is TGTGCCAGTAGTATGAACATCAATCAGCCCCAGCATTTT. It yields the protein CASSMNINQPQHF.

This chain connects TRBV15 to TRBJ2-7; no reliable D call. The V end lost 3 bases, the J end lost 3 bases, and 21 bases lay between the germline ends. Germline V lookup: CDR1 LNHNV, CDR2 YYDKDF (reference sequence). The CDR3 runs 17 residues. This CDR3 reads CATSRPPGRAGNYEQYF. The DNA for the CDR3 is TGTGCCACCAGCAGGCCCCCGGGTCGGGCTGGGAACTACGAGCAGTACTTC.

The chain couples TRBV28 to TRBJ1-1; possible D gene TRBD1, 6 bases. V was pared by 6 bases and J by 4 bases, with 15 bases between. From germline, CDR1 is MDHEN and CDR2 SYDVKM. The CDR3 is 14 residues long. In nucleotides, the CDR3 is TGTGCCAGCAGATCTCTACAGGGCGGCACTGAAGCTTTCTTT. Its protein is CASRSLQGGTEAFF.

The CDR3, as DNA: TGCGCCAGCAGCCCGAGGGTCGACTACGAGCAGTACTTC. Translating gives CASSPRVDYEQYF. This rearrangement joins TRBV10-1 to TRBJ2-7, with D perhaps TRBD2 (5 bases). Between the trimmed V and J ends, which lost 6 bases and 3 bases, there was a span of 12 bases. The V gene's germline CDR1 is WNHNN and CDR2 SYGVQD (reference sequence). The CDR3 is 13 amino acids.

The V and J genes are TRBV6-5 and TRBJ2-7; tentative D call: TRBD2 (6 bases). V was clipped by 4 bases and J by 2 bases, with 18 bases between them. This CDR3 region has 16 residues. Germline-derived CDR1 and CDR2 are MNHEY and SVGAGI. CDR3 nucleotide sequence: TGTGCCAGCAGTTCCCTTCCGGGACTGGACGCCTACGAGCAGTACTTC. Protein product: CASSSLPGLDAYEQYF.

The rearrangement links TRBV5-4 to TRBJ1-1; D is unclear. The CDR3 has 12 amino acids. Looked up from germline, CDR1 is SGHNT and CDR2 is YYREEE (reference sequence). Trimming took 10 bases from V and 0 from J, leaving 10 bases between them. The CDR3 nucleotides are TGTGCCGTTAAGTCCATGAACACTGAAGCTTTCTTT. This translates into CAVKSMNTEAFF. The whole variable domain, remainder taken from reference TRBV5-4 and TRBJ1-1, is ETGVTQSPTHLIKTRGQQVTLRCSSQSGHNTVSWYQQALGQGPQFIFQYYREEENGRGNFPPRFSGLQFPNYSSELNVNALELDDSALYLCAVKSMNTEAFFGQGTRLTVV.

The J gene is TRBJ2-7, the V gene TRBV30; D not resolved. Germline-derived CDR1 and CDR2 are GTSNPN and SVGIG (reference sequence). V was shortened by 3 bases and J by 0 bases, with 9 bases between the two germline ends. The CDR3 covers 13 residues. The CDR3 bases are TGTGCCTGGAGACCGTTAAGCTCCTACGAGCAGTACTTC. Its translation is CAWRPLSSYEQYF.

This rearrangement joins TRBV6-5 to TRBJ1-2, with D possibly TRBD1 on 5 matching bases. Trimming stripped 4 bases from V and 7 bases from J, with 13 bases between. Germline V gene lookup returns CDR1 MNHEY and CDR2 SVGAGI. The CDR3 covers 13 residues. CDR3 sequence: CASSLGRVGGYTF. The CDR3 coding sequence is TGTGCCAGCAGTTTGGGACGTGTAGGTGGCTACACCTTC.

This chain connects TRBV9 to TRBJ2-1; no clear D gene. CDR1 is SGDLS, CDR2 YYNGEE, per germline. The CDR3 length is 12 residues. Trimming stripped 3 bases from V and 5 bases from J, with 6 bases between. Here the CDR3 reads CASSEQHNEQFF. CDR3 nucleotide sequence: TGTGCCAGCAGCGAGCAGCACAATGAGCAGTTCTTC.

This clone has a handful of counts. The chain joins TRBV4-1 to TRBJ2-7; D perhaps matches TRBD1 (6 bases). This CDR3 is 14 amino acids long. Between the trimmed V and J ends, which lost 1 base and 3 bases, there was a span of 10 bases. Germline CDR1 is MGHRA and CDR2 is YSYEKL. This CDR3 reads CASSQGEGGYEQYF. The DNA for the CDR3 is TGCGCCAGCAGCCAAGGGGAAGGGGGCTACGAGCAGTACTTC.